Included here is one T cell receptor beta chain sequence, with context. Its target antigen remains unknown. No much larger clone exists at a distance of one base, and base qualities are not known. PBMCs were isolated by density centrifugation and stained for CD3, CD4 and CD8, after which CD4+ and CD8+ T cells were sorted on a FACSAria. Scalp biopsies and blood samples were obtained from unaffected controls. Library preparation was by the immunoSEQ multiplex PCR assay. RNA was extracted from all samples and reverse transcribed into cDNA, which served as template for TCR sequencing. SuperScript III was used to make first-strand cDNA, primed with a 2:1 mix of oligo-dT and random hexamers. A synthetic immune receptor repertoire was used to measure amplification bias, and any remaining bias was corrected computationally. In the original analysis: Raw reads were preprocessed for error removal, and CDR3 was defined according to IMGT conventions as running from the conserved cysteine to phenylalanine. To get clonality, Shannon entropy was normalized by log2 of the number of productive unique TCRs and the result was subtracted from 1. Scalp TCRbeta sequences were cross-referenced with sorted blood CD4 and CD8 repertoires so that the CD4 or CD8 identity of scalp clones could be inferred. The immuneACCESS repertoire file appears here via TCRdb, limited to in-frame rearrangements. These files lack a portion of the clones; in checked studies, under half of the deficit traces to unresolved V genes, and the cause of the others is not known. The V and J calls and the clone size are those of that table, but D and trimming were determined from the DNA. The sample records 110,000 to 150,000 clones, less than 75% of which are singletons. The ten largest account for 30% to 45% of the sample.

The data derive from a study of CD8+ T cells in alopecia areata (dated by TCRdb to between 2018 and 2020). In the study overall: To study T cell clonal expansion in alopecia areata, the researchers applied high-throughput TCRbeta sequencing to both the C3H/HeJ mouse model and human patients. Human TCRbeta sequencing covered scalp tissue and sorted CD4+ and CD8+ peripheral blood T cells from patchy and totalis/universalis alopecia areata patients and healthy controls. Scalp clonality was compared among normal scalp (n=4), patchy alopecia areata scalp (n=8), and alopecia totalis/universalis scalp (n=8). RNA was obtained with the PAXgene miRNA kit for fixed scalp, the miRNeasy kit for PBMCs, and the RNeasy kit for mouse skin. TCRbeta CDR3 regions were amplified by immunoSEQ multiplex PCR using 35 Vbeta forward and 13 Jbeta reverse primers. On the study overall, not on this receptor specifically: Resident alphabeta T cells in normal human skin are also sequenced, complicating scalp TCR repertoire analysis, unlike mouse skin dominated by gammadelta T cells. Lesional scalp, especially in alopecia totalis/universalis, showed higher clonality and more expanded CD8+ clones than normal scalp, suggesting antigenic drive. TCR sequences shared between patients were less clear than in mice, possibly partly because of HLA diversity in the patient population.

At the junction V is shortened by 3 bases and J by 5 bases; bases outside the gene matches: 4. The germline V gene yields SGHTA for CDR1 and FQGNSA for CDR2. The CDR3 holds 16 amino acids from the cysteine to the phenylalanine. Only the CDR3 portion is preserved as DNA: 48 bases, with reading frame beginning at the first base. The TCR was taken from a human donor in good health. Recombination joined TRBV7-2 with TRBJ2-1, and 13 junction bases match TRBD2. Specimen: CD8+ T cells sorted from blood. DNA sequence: TGTGCCAGCAGCTTTCGACTAGCGGGGGGAAACAATGAGCAGTTCTTC. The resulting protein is CASSFRLAGGNNEQFF.